A selection of T cell receptor beta chains follows, all from one sample in a study of T cells after yellow fever vaccination. TCRdb reanalysed the 5' RACE reads using MiXCR and keeps one entry per CDR3 protein. The sample comprises hundreds of thousands of distinct CDR3 sequences, around 13% of which are singletons, and roughly 3.1% rests with the top ten. The specimen was CD4+ T cells sorted from PBMCs, collected 15 days after the yellow fever booster vaccination. The receptor source for this set is a man aged 18 to 30 who received the YFV17D yellow fever vaccine. Both conserved end residues are part of each CDR3. The order of the fields is D gene, clone size, V gene, J gene, CDR3 protein, CDR3 DNA. The D gene is left open where the match is weak. The size of a clone is reported for some rows only, either as once, few or many, or as a class for expanded clones.

NA	few	TRBV20-1	TRBJ2-5	CSARDGPAGGQEYF	TGCAGTGCTAGAGATGGCCCAGCGGGGGGACAGGAGTACTTC
TRBD2	NA	TRBV24-1	TRBJ2-1	CATSESGTSGGGRSFF	TGTGCCACCAGTGAGTCCGGGACTAGCGGGGGGGGAAGGTCGTTCTTC
TRBD1	few	TRBV6-5	TRBJ1-6	CASSGGQGRSPLHF	TGTGCCAGCAGTGGGGGACAGGGGAGGTCACCCCTCCACTTT
TRBD1	NA	TRBV10-3	TRBJ2-3	CASQPQGADTQYF	TGTGCCTCCCAGCCTCAGGGGGCAGATACGCAGTATTTT
NA	NA	TRBV24-1	TRBJ1-2	CATSDGGVNGGYTF	TGTGCCACCAGTGATGGAGGGGTGAATGGGGGCTACACCTTC
NA	many	TRBV4-2	TRBJ2-7	CASSPEGVPYEQYF	TGTGCCAGCAGCCCAGAAGGGGTACCCTACGAGCAGTACTTC
TRBD1	few	TRBV18	TRBJ1-2	CASSPMTGGPYGYTF	TGTGCCAGCTCACCAATGACAGGGGGTCCCTATGGCTACACCTTC
NA	many	TRBV4-3	TRBJ2-2	CASSQESRWKNTGELFF	TGCGCCAGCAGCCAAGAATCTAGGTGGAAAAACACCGGGGAGCTGTTTTTT
NA	NA	TRBV3-1	TRBJ2-2	CASSQGALNTGELFF	TGTGCCAGCAGCCAGGGGGCTTTGAACACCGGGGAGCTGTTTTTT
NA	few	TRBV12-3/TRBV12-4	TRBJ1-1	CASSYSYTEAFF	TGTGCCAGCAGTTACAGCTACACTGAAGCTTTCTTT
NA	NA	TRBV7-2	TRBJ2-3	CASSLNPASPTQYF	TGTGCCAGCAGCTTAAACCCCGCTTCTCCGACGCAGTATTTT
NA	NA	TRBV20-1	TRBJ2-5	CSPRYRGSQETQYF	TGCAGTCCTAGATACCGGGGGAGCCAAGAGACCCAGTACTTC
NA	NA	TRBV5-1	TRBJ2-2	CASSFFGGTGELFF	TGCGCCAGCAGCTTCTTCGGGGGCACCGGGGAGCTGTTTTTT
TRBD1	few	TRBV12-3/TRBV12-4	TRBJ1-5	CASSRSDRASNQPQHF	TGTGCCAGCAGCCGATCGGACAGGGCAAGCAATCAGCCCCAGCATTTT
TRBD1	NA	TRBV5-1	TRBJ1-1	CASSQSDRGYGEAFF	TGCGCCAGCAGCCAAAGCGACAGGGGGTATGGTGAAGCTTTCTTT
TRBD1	few	TRBV6-5	TRBJ2-7	CASRSTGSNEQYF	TGTGCCAGCAGGTCGACAGGGAGTAACGAGCAGTACTTC
NA	NA	TRBV20-1	TRBJ1-6	CSPTEDISLPLHF	TGCAGCCCAACTGAAGATATAAGTCTACCCCTCCACTTT
NA	few	TRBV5-1	TRBJ1-4	CASSPPSGENEKLFF	TGCGCCAGCAGCCCCCCGAGCGGAGAAAATGAAAAACTGTTTTTT
TRBD1	NA	TRBV20-1	TRBJ1-1	CSARDPGGSDTEAFF	TGCAGTGCTAGAGATCCAGGGGGCAGTGACACTGAAGCTTTCTTT
NA	few	TRBV12-3/TRBV12-4	TRBJ1-1	CASSLAGTASPFF	TGTGCCAGCAGTTTAGCCGGGACTGCCAGCCCTTTCTTT
TRBD1	few	TRBV29-1	TRBJ1-1	CSVGWDRGNEAFF	TGCAGCGTTGGTTGGGACAGGGGGAATGAAGCTTTCTTT
TRBD1	NA	TRBV3-1	TRBJ2-5	CASSAGDSPEVETQYF	TGTGCCAGCAGCGCCGGGGACAGCCCAGAGGTAGAGACCCAGTACTTC
NA	few	TRBV12-3/TRBV12-4	TRBJ2-7	CATSRGREQYF	TGTGCCACCTCCAGAGGCCGGGAGCAGTACTTC
NA	few	TRBV11-2	TRBJ2-7	CASSGRTESSYEQYF	TGTGCCAGCAGCGGGCGGACCGAGAGCTCCTACGAGCAGTACTTC
NA	many	TRBV12-5	TRBJ2-1	CASGLRGSEQFF	TGTGCTAGTGGTTTGCGGGGGTCTGAGCAGTTCTTC
NA	once	TRBV5-4	TRBJ2-2	CASSLPTGGRGTGELFF	TGTGCCAGCAGCTTGCCGACCGGTGGGCGCGGAACCGGGGAGCTGTTTTTT
NA	NA	TRBV7-2	TRBJ2-5	CASSFRGISETQYF	TGTGCCAGCAGCTTCCGGGGGATATCAGAGACCCAGTACTTC
NA	few	TRBV9	TRBJ1-6	CASGGGSPLHF	TGTGCCAGCGGAGGGGGGTCACCCCTCCACTTT
TRBD2	many	TRBV5-6	TRBJ2-2	CASSLRLAGGNTGELFF	TGTGCCAGCAGCTTGCGACTAGCGGGGGGGAACACCGGGGAGCTGTTTTTT
NA	few	TRBV12-3/TRBV12-4	TRBJ2-5	CASSPGAVETQYF	TGTGCCAGCAGCCCGGGGGCGGTTGAGACCCAGTACTTC
TRBD1	NA	TRBV7-2	TRBJ1-6	CASSSGQGASPLHF	TGTGCCAGCAGCTCCGGACAGGGGGCTTCACCCCTCCACTTT
NA	NA	TRBV5-1	TRBJ2-3	CASSLSPSVVDTQYF	TGCGCCAGCAGCTTGTCCCCGTCGGTGGTGGATACGCAGTATTTT
TRBD1	NA	TRBV10-3	TRBJ1-6	CAIQGQGHSPLHF	TGTGCCATCCAAGGACAGGGGCATTCACCCCTCCACTTT
TRBD2	few	TRBV5-1	TRBJ2-3	CASSLAGVTDTQYF	TGTGCCAGCAGCTTGGCGGGGGTCACAGATACGCAGTATTTT
NA	few	TRBV7-8	TRBJ2-3	CASSLDGNTQYF	TGTGCCAGCAGCTTAGACGGGAACACGCAGTATTTT
TRBD2	few	TRBV7-2	TRBJ2-5	CASTRDLAGEETQYF	TGTGCCAGCACCCGAGATCTAGCGGGGGAAGAGACCCAGTACTTC
TRBD1	many	TRBV7-8	TRBJ1-1	CASSPRGLHRAEAFF	TGTGCCAGCAGCCCTAGGGGGCTCCATCGGGCTGAAGCTTTCTTT
NA	NA	TRBV6-2/TRBV6-3	TRBJ1-2	CASTQGGDGYTF	TGTGCCAGCACCCAGGGAGGGGATGGCTACACCTTC
NA	many	TRBV29-1	TRBJ2-2	CSVSREDAGELFF	TGCAGCGTCTCCAGGGAAGACGCCGGGGAGCTGTTTTTT
TRBD1	NA	TRBV11-2	TRBJ2-5	CASSLNRGRETQYF	TGTGCCAGCAGCTTAAACAGGGGGCGAGAGACCCAGTACTTC
TRBD1	NA	TRBV7-3	TRBJ2-1	CASSKYGTVNEQFF	TGTGCCAGCAGCAAATACGGGACAGTCAATGAGCAGTTCTTC
NA	few	TRBV7-9	TRBJ2-7	CASSFQGNYEQYF	TGTGCCAGCAGCTTCCAGGGGAACTACGAGCAGTACTTC
TRBD2	NA	TRBV20-1	TRBJ2-3	CSATKRGRLTDTQYF	TGCAGTGCCACCAAGCGGGGGCGGCTCACAGATACGCAGTATTTT
NA	NA	TRBV10-2	TRBJ1-5	CASSETGNSQPQHF	TGCGCCAGCAGCGAAACAGGGAATAGCCAGCCCCAGCATTTT
NA	NA	TRBV7-2	TRBJ1-2	CASSPRERGVWGYTF	TGTGCCAGCAGCCCTAGGGAGAGGGGCGTTTGGGGCTACACCTTC
TRBD2	many	TRBV7-2	TRBJ2-7	CASRFGLAGAYEQYF	TGTGCCAGCAGATTTGGACTAGCGGGGGCCTACGAGCAGTACTTC
NA	few	TRBV11-2	TRBJ2-4	CASSSALARVRGIQYF	TGTGCCAGCAGCTCCGCCCTTGCCAGGGTTAGGGGCATTCAGTACTTC
NA	few	TRBV20-1	TRBJ1-1	CSATPGLPMNTEAFF	TGCAGTGCTACCCCGGGCCTCCCAATGAACACTGAAGCTTTCTTT
NA	NA	TRBV20-1	TRBJ2-2	CSARGANTGELFF	TGCAGTGCTAGGGGGGCGAACACCGGGGAGCTGTTTTTT
NA	few	TRBV28	TRBJ1-3	CASKSTRGGRNTIYF	TGTGCCAGCAAATCAACCCGGGGGGGTAGAAACACCATATATTTT
TRBD2	NA	TRBV4-3	TRBJ2-3	CASSQDLSSGADTQYF	TGCGCCAGCAGCCAAGATCTTTCTAGCGGGGCAGATACGCAGTATTTT
NA	NA	TRBV4-1	TRBJ1-2	CASSQQALPYGYTF	TGCGCCAGCAGCCAGCAGGCCCTCCCCTATGGCTACACCTTC
NA	many	TRBV5-1	TRBJ2-3	CASMRTASTDTQYF	TGCGCCAGCATGCGCACCGCTAGCACAGATACGCAGTATTTT
NA	few	TRBV5-1	TRBJ2-2	CASNNPGPPAGELFF	TGCGCCAGCAACAACCCGGGCCCCCCCGCCGGGGAGCTGTTTTTT
NA	NA	TRBV12-3/TRBV12-4	TRBJ1-6	CASSPGQYNSPLHF	TGTGCCAGCAGTCCGGGCCAGTATAATTCACCCCTCCACTTT
NA	NA	TRBV7-9	TRBJ1-2	CASSDGGNRGYTF	TGTGCCAGCAGCGACGGGGGGAATCGTGGCTACACCTTC
TRBD1	NA	TRBV7-2	TRBJ1-6	CASSLDGQGYSPLHF	TGTGCCAGCAGCTTAGATGGACAGGGATATTCACCCCTCCACTTT